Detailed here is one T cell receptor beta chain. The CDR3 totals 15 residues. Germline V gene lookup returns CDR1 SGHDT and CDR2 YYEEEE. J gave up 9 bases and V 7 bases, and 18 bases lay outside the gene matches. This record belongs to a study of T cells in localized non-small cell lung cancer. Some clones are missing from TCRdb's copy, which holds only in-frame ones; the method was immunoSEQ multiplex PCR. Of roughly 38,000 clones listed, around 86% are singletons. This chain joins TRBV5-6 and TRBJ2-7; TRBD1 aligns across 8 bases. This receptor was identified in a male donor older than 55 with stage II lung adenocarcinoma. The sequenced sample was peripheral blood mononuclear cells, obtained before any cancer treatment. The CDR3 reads CASSSRTGILSRQYF. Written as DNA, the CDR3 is TGTGCCAGCTCTTCACGGACAGGGATTCTGTCGCGGCAGTACTTC.